This T cell receptor (beta chain) was retrieved from a study of OX40 agonist ivuxolimab in advanced cancers. The table came from immunoSEQ multiplex PCR; TCRdb's copy has only in-frame clones and leaves some out. The sample consists of 100,000 or so clones, just over 90% of them appearing once. V shed 4 bases, J shed 3 bases, and the junction held 5 bases outside the gene matches. CDR1 and CDR2 (germline): SGDLS, YYNGEE. The CDR3 extends over 14 amino acids. The count of this clone is one. This receptor was taken from an adult with an advanced solid tumor such as melanoma, head and neck, liver or kidney cancer. The chain recombines TRBV9 with TRBJ1-2; TRBD1 matches 8 bases. The sequenced sample was CD4+ or CD8+ T cells sorted from blood, obtained in a trial of the OX40 agonist ivuxolimab. CDR3 protein: CASSLRTGYYGYTF. The CDR3 DNA reads as TGTGCCAGCAGCCTCCGGACAGGGTACTATGGCTACACCTTC.